Shown below are 9 T cell receptor beta chains from a single sample sequenced in a study of cytomegalovirus exposure and HLA in healthy donors. Vbeta (60) and Jbeta (13) primers were used in the PCR. Repertoires were generated with immunoSEQ multiplex PCR, while TCRdb's copy carries only in-frame clones and drops some. The data contain approximately 190,000 clones, roughly 13% of them singletons. Sequenced material: PBMCs. The origin of the receptors is a man aged 45-60 years in good health and CMV-seropositive.

This clone came up a few times. J is TRBJ2-2 and V is TRBV6-6; D is uncertain. Germline CDR1 and CDR2: MNHNY and SVGAGI (reference sequence). The CDR3 runs 13 residues. Trimming cost V 6 bases and J 0 bases, with 5 bases left between them. For the CDR3, the DNA is TGTGCCAGCAGCCAGGCGAACACCGGGGAGCTGTTTTTT. As protein: CASSQANTGELFF.

This clone has just a few counts. This chain links TRBV7-6 with TRBJ1-1; TRBD1 matches 9 bases. Germline values: CDR1 SGHVS, CDR2 FNYEAQ. CDR3 length equals 16 residues. The V gene end was trimmed by 8 bases and the J gene end by 1 base; junction bases not matched to a gene: 11. CDR3 in DNA: TGTGCCAGCCGGCCCGGGACAGGGCCGGGGAACACTGAAGCTTTCTTT. Residues: CASRPGTGPGNTEAFF.

V gene TRBV7-2 combines with J gene TRBJ2-3; a weak D match, TRBD1 (5 bases). The V and J ends lost 0 bases and 5 bases respectively, with 21 bases between them. Germline assignment: CDR1 SGHTA and CDR2 FQGNSA. The CDR3 contains 18 residues. CDR3 coding DNA: TGTGCCAGCAGCTTAGCGCCGGCAGGGTCGACGTCAGGAGATACGCAGTATTTT. Residues: CASSLAPAGSTSGDTQYF.

This clone occurred a few times. The chain carries TRBV18 and TRBJ1-4; D is perhaps TRBD1 (5 bases). V shed 4 bases and J shed 6 bases, with 9 bases lying between them. Germline CDR1 is KGHSH and CDR2 is LQKENI. This CDR3 spans 13 amino acids. CDR3 sequence (DNA): TGTGCCAGCTCACAGGGGTCGGATGAAAAACTGTTTTTT. It translates to CASSQGSDEKLFF.

This clone was observed a few times. J is TRBJ2-2 and V is TRBV11-3, with D perhaps matching TRBD1 (5 bases). CDR3 length: 14 amino acids. Germline lookup yields CDR1 SGHNT and CDR2 YENEEA. The V end lost 1 base, the J end lost 5 bases, and 8 bases lay between the germline ends. CDR3 coding DNA: TGTGCCAGCAGCTTAGTCCCAGGGACCGGGGAGCTGTTTTTT. Translated: CASSLVPGTGELFF.

The chain combines TRBV7-4 with TRBJ2-7; TRBD1 aligns across 8 bases. CDR1 and CDR2 (germline): SGHVT, SQSDAQ. The trim removed 4 bases at V and 6 bases at J, leaving 8 bases unmatched. The CDR3 runs 14 residues. The CDR3 DNA reads as TGTGCCAGCAGCTCTAGGACAGGGTTCCGCGAGCAGTACTTC. It yields the protein CASSSRTGFREQYF.

This chain uses TRBV7-9 with TRBJ2-1, with TRBD2 matching 12 bases. From germline, CDR1 is SEHNR and CDR2 FQNEAQ (reference sequence). The CDR3 totals 16 residues. Trimming cost V 4 bases and J 2 bases; bases outside gene matches: 3. The CDR3 region has the DNA TGTGCCAGCAGCTCCCCTAGCGGGGGGGCCTACAATGAGCAGTTCTTC. Encoded protein: CASSSPSGGAYNEQFF.

V usage is TRBV6-5 and J usage is TRBJ1-2, with a weak D call TRBD1 (5 bases). V dropped 4 bases and J dropped 10 bases, with 16 bases sitting between them. The CDR3 is made up of 13 amino acids. The germline V gene encodes CDR1 MNHEY and CDR2 SVGAGI. The CDR3 DNA sequence: TGTGCCAGCAGTTTCTCGGGGCGTTTGAACTACACCTTC. Translation gives CASSFSGRLNYTF.

This sequence joins TRBV15 and TRBJ1-1; 8 bases are a match to TRBD1. V lost 1 base to trimming and J lost 6 bases; unmatched junction nucleotides: 7. Germline lookup yields CDR1 LNHNV and CDR2 YYDKDF (reference sequence). This CDR3 has 15 residues. The CDR3, as DNA: TGTGCCACCAGCAGAGGTGGACAGGGAAAAGCTGAAGCTTTCTTT. Translated, it gives CATSRGGQGKAEAFF.